Included here is one T cell receptor beta chain sequence, with context. The record originates from a study of blood T cell repertoires in COVID-19. The wider study: T cells, B-cell-depleted T cells, or PBMCs supplied cDNA or gDNA.

Clones were read by immunoSEQ multiplex PCR, and TCRdb kept only the in-frame ones, dropping some. The sample has under 200,000 clones; approximately 91% are singletons. V was shortened by 8 bases and J by 5 bases, with 14 bases between the two germline ends. The germline V gene encodes CDR1 MNHEY and CDR2 SVGAGI. CDR3 size: 13 residues. The sample consisted of peripheral blood. This rearrangement joins TRBV6-5 to TRBJ2-3; D is perhaps TRBD2 (6 bases). The source of this sequence is a man in his late teens or twenties with acute or convalescent COVID-19. CDR3 DNA sequence: TGTGCCAGCGGCCGGGACTCGTTAGATACGCAGTATTTT. It yields the protein CASGRDSLDTQYF.